This T cell receptor beta chain came from a study of cytomegalovirus exposure and HLA in healthy donors. The CDR3 is made up of 11 amino acids. Germline CDR1 is GTSNPN and CDR2 is SVGIG (reference sequence). Vbeta (60) and Jbeta (13) primers were used in the PCR. Using immunoSEQ multiplex PCR, the repertoire was profiled, and TCRdb retains in-frame clones only, with some absent. The sample contains 95,000 to 100,000 clones, roughly a tenth of which appear only once. This clone occurred a few times. The TCR was taken from a man in his fifties or sixties in good health and CMV-seropositive. V and J are TRBV30 and TRBJ2-2, with D maybe TRBD1 (5 bases). The specimen sequenced was PBMCs. The DNA for the CDR3 is TGTGTTGGGGCTCGGACCGGGGAGCTGTTTTTT. Its translation: CVGARTGELFF. The full variable domain, completed using reference TRBV30 and TRBJ2-2, is SQTIHQWPATLVQPVGSPLSLECTVEGTSNPNLYWYRQAAGRGLQLLFYSVGIGQISSEVPQNLSASRPQDRQFILSSKKLLLSDSGFYLCVGARTGELFFGEGSRLTVL.